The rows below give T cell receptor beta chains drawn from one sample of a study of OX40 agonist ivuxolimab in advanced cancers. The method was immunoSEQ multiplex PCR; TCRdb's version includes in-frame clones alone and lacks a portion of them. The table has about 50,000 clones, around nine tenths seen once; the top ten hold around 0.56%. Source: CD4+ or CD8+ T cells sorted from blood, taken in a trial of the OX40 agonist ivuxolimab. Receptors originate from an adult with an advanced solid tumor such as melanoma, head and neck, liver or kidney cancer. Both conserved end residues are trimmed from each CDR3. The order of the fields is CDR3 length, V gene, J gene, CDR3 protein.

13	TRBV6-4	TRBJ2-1	ARTPQPLTYNEQF
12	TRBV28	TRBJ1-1	ASSLGTSGTEAF
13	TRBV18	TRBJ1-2	ASSPEPRLWYGYT
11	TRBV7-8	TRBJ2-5	ASSLPGGKTQY
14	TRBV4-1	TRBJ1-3	ASSQPTGGRRNTIY
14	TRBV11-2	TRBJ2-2	ASSPNGLGTSGELF
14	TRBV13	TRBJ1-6	ASSHGQGRSYSPLH
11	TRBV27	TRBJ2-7	ASRTGGTYEQY
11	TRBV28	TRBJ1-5	ASRGFGNQPQH
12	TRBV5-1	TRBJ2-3	ASSLGGRRDTQY
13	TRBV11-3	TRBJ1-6	ASSSDRGRSSPLH
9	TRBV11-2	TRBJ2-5	ASSFRETQY
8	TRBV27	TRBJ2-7	ASGRGEQY
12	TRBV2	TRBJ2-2	ASSLGLHTGELF
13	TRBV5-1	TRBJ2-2	ASSLGLAGVGELF
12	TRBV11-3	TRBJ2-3	ASSLAGGIDTQY
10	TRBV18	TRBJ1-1	ASSPALSEAF
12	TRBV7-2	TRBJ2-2	ASKGELNTGELF
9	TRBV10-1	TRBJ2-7	ASSQGYEQY
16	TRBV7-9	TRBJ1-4	ASRAPGTGSYTNEKLF
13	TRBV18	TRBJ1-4	ASSPRKSVSEKLF
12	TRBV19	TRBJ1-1	ASRVGGMNTEAF
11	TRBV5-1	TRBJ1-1	ASSLGGGAEAF
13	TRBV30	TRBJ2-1	AWGTGGKRYNEQF
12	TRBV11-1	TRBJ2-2	ASSRGGRTGELF
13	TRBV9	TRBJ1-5	ASSVDGYSNQPQH
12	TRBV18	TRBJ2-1	ASSPGTVYNEQF
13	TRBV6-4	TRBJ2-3	ASSDKGAVTDTQY
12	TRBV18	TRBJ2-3	ASSPPGVKDTQY
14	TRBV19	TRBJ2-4	ASRPGLAGGPGIQY
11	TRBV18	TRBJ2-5	ASSPGVRETQY
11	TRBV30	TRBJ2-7	AWSKGTGVEQY
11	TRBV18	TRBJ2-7	ASSPLAGTEQY
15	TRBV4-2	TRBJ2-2	ASSQRGLSREGGELF
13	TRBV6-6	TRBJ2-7	ASSNGRAETYEQY
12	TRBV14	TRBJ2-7	ASSQVRGPYEQY
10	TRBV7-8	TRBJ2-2	ASSSRVGELF
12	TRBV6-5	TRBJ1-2	ASMAGAQDYGYT
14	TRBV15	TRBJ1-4	ATSRDLGGAGEKLF
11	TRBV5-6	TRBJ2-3	ASSDSYTDTQY
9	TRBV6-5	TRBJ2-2	ASSPTGELF
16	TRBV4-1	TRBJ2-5	ASSQEGRTSGSGETQY
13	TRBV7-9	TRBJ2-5	ASSALTGKHETQY
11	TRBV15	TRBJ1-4	ATSRGPGEKLF
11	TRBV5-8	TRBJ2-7	ASSRPGRDEQY
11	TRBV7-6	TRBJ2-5	ASSQTGIETQY
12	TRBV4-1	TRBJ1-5	ASSPTGGGQPQH
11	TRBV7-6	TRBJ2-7	ASSLGVGAEQY
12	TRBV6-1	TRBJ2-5	ASRSGQGGETQY
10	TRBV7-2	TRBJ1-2	ASSLDRVGYT
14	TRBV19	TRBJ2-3	ASSTWTSGIADTQY
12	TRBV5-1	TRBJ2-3	ASSTPGLQDTQY
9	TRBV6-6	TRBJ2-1	ASISHSEQF